This T cell receptor (beta chain) was retrieved from a study of PD-L1 blockade in urothelial cancer. The CDR3 length is 14 residues. CDR1 SGHNT and CDR2 YYREEE come from the germline V gene (reference sequence). Trimming took off 4 bases at V and 2 bases at J, with 13 bases between the two ends. Clones were read by immunoSEQ multiplex PCR, and TCRdb kept only the in-frame ones, dropping some. The sample contains 60,000 to 85,000 clones, about 85% of which appear only once. The starting material was PBMCs, obtained around atezolizumab (anti-PD-L1) treatment. The chain recombines TRBV5-4 with TRBJ2-7, with D maybe TRBD1 (6 bases). The receptor comes from a woman aged 70-85 years with urothelial cancer. As DNA, the CDR3 is TGTGCCAGCAGCACCGGGACAAGGCCCTACGAGCAGTACTTC. Translated, it gives CASSTGTRPYEQYF.